One and the same sample provided the 13 T cell receptor beta chains below, sequenced in a study of vaccination effects on CD4 cells after COVID-19. Their antigen targets remain unknown. Only in-frame clones appear in the TCRdb table, and some are missing; sequencing was by immunoSEQ multiplex PCR. This repertoire shows tens of thousands of clones, approximately 63% found once; its top ten account for approximately 3.6%. Following culture for more than 9 days, CD4+ T cells were isolated. The sequencing here drew on CD4+ T cells from PBMCs cultured without peptide, taken before COVID-19 vaccination. These receptors all stem from a human donor who received a COVID-19 vaccine.

This clone appeared a few times. The chain carries TRBV19 and TRBJ2-2; 11 bases are a match to TRBD2. The CDR3 spans 14 residues. J lost 10 bases, V lost 5 bases, and 6 bases had no gene match. Germline V gene sequence: CDR1 LNHDA, CDR2 SQIVND (reference sequence). DNA for the CDR3: TGTGCCAGTAGTGTCAGACTAGCGGGGTCGGAGCTGTTTTTT. Protein sequence: CASSVRLAGSELFF. The whole variable domain, remainder taken from reference TRBV19 and TRBJ2-2, is DGGITQSPKYLFRKEGQNVTLSCEQNLNHDAMYWYRQDPGQGLRLIYYSQIVNDFQKGDIAEGYSVSREKKESFPLTVTSAQKNPTAFYLCASSVRLAGSELFFGEGSRLTVL.

The gene calls are TRBV29-1 and TRBJ1-5; D is unclear. Per germline, CDR1 SQVTM and CDR2 ANQGSEA. The length of the CDR3 is 13 residues. V shed 6 bases and J shed 2 bases, with 11 bases lying between them. Here the CDR3 reads CSVAFPGNQPQHF. CDR3 nucleotides: TGCAGCGTCGCCTTCCCGGGCAATCAGCCCCAGCATTTT.

The chain employs TRBV7-8 and TRBJ2-2; 7 bases line up with TRBD1. V shed 5 bases, J shed 8 bases, and the junction held 17 bases outside the gene matches. The CDR3 length is 17 residues. Germline V CDR1 and CDR2: SGHVS, FQNEAQ. The CDR3 DNA sequence: TGTGCCAGCAGCCCGCTCAGGGAGACAGGGAAGGCGGGGGAGCTGTTTTTT. Its protein product is CASSPLRETGKAGELFF.

This chain joins TRBV7-9 and TRBJ2-1, with 10 nucleotides matching TRBD1. The V gene end was trimmed by 5 bases and the J gene end by 4 bases; junction bases not matched to a gene: 14. CDR3 size: 18 residues. The germline CDR1 and CDR2 sequences are SEHNR and FQNEAQ (reference sequence). CDR3 bases: TGTGCCAGCAGCCCCCCGGGACAGGGGTCACCAGGTTACAATGAGCAGTTCTTC. It specifies CASSPPGQGSPGYNEQFF.

The J gene is TRBJ2-7, the V gene TRBV7-2; 15 positions match TRBD2. V trimming: 1 base; J trimming: 7 bases; junction bases outside the gene matches: 5. The CDR3 runs to 16 residues. Per germline, CDR1 SGHTA and CDR2 FQGNSA. For the CDR3, the DNA is TGTGCCAGCAGCTTAGAAGGACTAGCGGGAGGGAGGGAGCAGTACTTC. It specifies CASSLEGLAGGREQYF. Combining the CDR3 with reference TRBV7-2 and TRBJ2-7 gives the whole variable domain GAGVSQSPSNKVTEKGKDVELRCDPISGHTALYWYRQSLGQGLEFLIYFQGNSAPDKSGLPSDRFSAERTGGSVSTLTIQRTQQEDSAVYLCASSLEGLAGGREQYFGPGTRLTVT.

The genes are TRBV4-1 and TRBJ2-7, with 11 bases fitting TRBD2. This CDR3 has 16 residues. Unmatched junction bases numbered 8, after V lost 1 base and J lost 6 bases. Germline assignment: CDR1 MGHRA and CDR2 YSYEKL. CDR3 loop: CASSQAELAGDGEQYF. CDR3 DNA sequence: TGCGCCAGCAGCCAAGCGGAACTAGCGGGGGATGGCGAGCAGTACTTC.

V usage is TRBV29-1 and J usage is TRBJ1-2, with 7 bases identical to TRBD1. CDR1 is SQVTM, CDR2 ANQGSEA, per germline. V lost 6 bases, J lost 4 bases, and 5 bases stayed unmatched. The CDR3 is made up of 12 amino acids. Here the CDR3 DNA reads TGCAGCGTAGATAGGGACAGCTATGGCTACACCTTC. Translating it yields CSVDRDSYGYTF.

This clone has only a few counts. The V call is TRBV27, the J call TRBJ1-3; D call uncertain. V gave up 1 base and J gave up 0 bases, with 1 base separating them. From germline, CDR1 is MNHEY and CDR2 SMNVEV (reference sequence). The CDR3 length is 13 residues. The CDR3 sequence is CASSLFSGNTIYF. The CDR3 coding sequence is TGTGCCAGCAGTTTATTCTCTGGAAACACCATATATTTT.

The rearrangement links TRBV7-9 to TRBJ2-2; D might be TRBD2 (6 bases). V was trimmed by 5 bases and J by 6 bases, leaving 19 bases between them. CDR1 is SEHNR, CDR2 FQNEAQ, per germline (reference sequence). CDR3 length: 16 amino acids. In DNA, the CDR3 is TGTGCCAGCAGCAATCTGGCGGGGAAAGGGGCCGGGGAGCTGTTTTTT. Amino acids: CASSNLAGKGAGELFF. The complete variable domain, with remaining parts taken from reference TRBV7-9 and TRBJ2-2, reads DTGVSQNPRHKITKRGQNVTFRCDPISEHNRLYWYRQTLGQGPEFLTYFQNEAQLEKSRLLSDRFSAERPKGSFSTLEIQRTEQGDSAMYLCASSNLAGKGAGELFFGEGSRLTVL.

This clone has just one count. The rearrangement uses TRBV29-1 and TRBJ2-7; perhaps TRBD1 as D (6 bases). The CDR3 has 13 amino acids. CDR1 and CDR2 (germline): SQVTM, ANQGSEA. Trimming took off 0 bases at V and 9 bases at J, with 15 bases between the two ends. The CDR3 loop is CSVEDQPRGVQYF. The CDR3 coding sequence is TGCAGCGTTGAAGATCAGCCCAGGGGTGTGCAGTACTTC.

The chain has TRBV27 and TRBJ1-5, with TRBD1 identical over 7 bases. CDR1 is MNHEY and CDR2 is SMNVEV in the germline V gene (reference sequence). This CDR3 has 15 residues. The ends lost 3 bases at V and 1 base at J; junction bases unmatched: 3. The CDR3 DNA reads as TGTGCCAGCAGTTTGACGACAGGGAGCAATCAGCCCCAGCATTTT. Its translation: CASSLTTGSNQPQHF.

The chain carries TRBV19 and TRBJ2-3; TRBD1 or TRBD2 may be the D gene (6 bases each). The CDR3 loop spans 14 amino acids. Germline V lookup: CDR1 LNHDA, CDR2 SQIVND (reference sequence). The V end lost 4 bases, the J end lost 4 bases, and 12 bases lay between the germline ends. CDR3 sequence (DNA): TGTGCCAGTAGTACGGGGGCCGGTGCAGATACGCAGTATTTT. Translating it yields CASSTGAGADTQYF.

The rearrangement uses TRBV19 and TRBJ2-5; perhaps TRBD2 as D (6 bases). Deletions cut 3 bases from V and 1 base from J, with 9 bases between. The CDR3 has 14 amino acids. Germline CDR1 LNHDA, CDR2 SQIVND (reference sequence). Here the CDR3 reads CASSMGSGQETQYF. For the CDR3, the DNA is TGTGCCAGTAGTATGGGTAGCGGCCAAGAGACCCAGTACTTC.